The 4 T cell receptor beta chains in this list originate from one sample, sequenced in a study of T cells after yellow fever vaccination (dated by TCRdb to between 2018 and 2021). This specimen's treatment or condition label, interpreted: live attenuated yellow fever vaccine strain. The library came from 5' RACE. TCRdb records Illumina HiSeq 2500 as the sequencer. The raw public reads went through TCRdb reprocessing: fastp at Q25, MiXCR clone calling, in-frame beta chains kept. Identical CDR3 proteins give one entry, which carries the most common genes and DNA. This sample is represented by hundreds of thousands of distinct CDR3 sequences; 8% to 9.5% of them were singletons. The top ten clonotypes cover 15% to 20% of the sample. Here the sequenced sample was PBMCs, taken 45 days after the first yellow fever vaccination. These receptors all stem from a man aged 18-30 years who received the YFV17D yellow fever vaccine.

This clonotype appeared a few times. The chain links TRBV7-9 to TRBJ2-1; 8 bases are a match to TRBD2. The CDR3 length is 15 residues. V shed 5 bases and J 3 bases; nucleotides not matched to a gene: 6. The germline V gene has CDR1 SEHNR and CDR2 FQNEAQ (reference sequence). The DNA for the CDR3 is TGTGCCAGCAGCCCACCGGGGGGGTACTACAATGAGCAGTTCTTC. Its protein product is CASSPPGGYYNEQFF.

CDR3 nucleotide sequence: TGCGCCAGCAGCTTGGAGAAGGGGACCACCGGGGAGCTGTTTTTT. It translates to CASSLEKGTTGELFF. The rearrangement links TRBV5-1 to TRBJ2-2; D could derive from TRBD1 or TRBD2 (5 bases each). Trimming shortened V by 0 bases and J by 4 bases, and 10 bases separated the two germline ends. Germline assignment: CDR1 SGHRS and CDR2 YFSETQ. This CDR3 region has 15 residues.

The CDR3 sequence: CSAPEGGYGYTF. The CDR3, as DNA: TGCAGTGCTCCCGAGGGCGGCTATGGCTACACCTTC. V is TRBV20-1 and J is TRBJ1-2; D remains unclear. CDR1 is DFQATT and CDR2 is SNEGSKA in the germline V gene (reference sequence). CDR3 length: 12 amino acids. Trimming pared 5 bases from V and 4 bases from J, leaving 11 bases between.

This clonotype was observed many times. The limits of the CDR3 on the DNA are not certain, so only TCRdb's listed CDR3 is given. V and J are TRBV7-5 and TRBJ1-1; the DNA was not used to check the table's D call, TRBD1. TRBV7-5 is a pseudogene locus. The CDR3 is 19 amino acids in total, end residues counted. CDR3: CISVPEAARDRDRDTEAFF.